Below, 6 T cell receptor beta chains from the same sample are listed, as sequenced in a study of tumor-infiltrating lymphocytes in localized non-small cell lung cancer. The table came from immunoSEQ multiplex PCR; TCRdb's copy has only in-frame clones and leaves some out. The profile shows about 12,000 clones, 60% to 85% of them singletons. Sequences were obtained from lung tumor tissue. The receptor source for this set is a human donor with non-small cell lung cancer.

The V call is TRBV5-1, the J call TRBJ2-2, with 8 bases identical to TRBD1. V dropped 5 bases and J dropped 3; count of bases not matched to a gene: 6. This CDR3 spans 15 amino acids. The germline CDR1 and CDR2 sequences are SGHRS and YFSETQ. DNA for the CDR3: TGCGCCAGCAGTCCCAGGGGGCCTTACACCGGGGAGCTGTTTTTT. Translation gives CASSPRGPYTGELFF.

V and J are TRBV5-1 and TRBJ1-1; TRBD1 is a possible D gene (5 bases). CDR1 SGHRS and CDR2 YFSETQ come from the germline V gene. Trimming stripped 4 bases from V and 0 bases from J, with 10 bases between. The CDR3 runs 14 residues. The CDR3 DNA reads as TGCGCCAGCAGCCAGCAGACAGTGAACACTGAAGCTTTCTTT. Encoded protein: CASSQQTVNTEAFF.

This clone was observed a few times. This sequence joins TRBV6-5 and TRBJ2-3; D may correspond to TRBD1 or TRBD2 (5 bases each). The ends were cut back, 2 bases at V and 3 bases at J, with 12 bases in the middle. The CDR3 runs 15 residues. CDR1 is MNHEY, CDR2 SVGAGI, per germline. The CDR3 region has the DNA TGTGCCAGCAGTTACAGGGGAGATGCGACAGATACGCAGTATTTT. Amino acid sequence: CASSYRGDATDTQYF.

The CDR3 DNA reads as TGCGCCAGCCGTAAGGGCGGGGAAGAGACCCAGTACTTC. Translation gives CASRKGGEETQYF. The genes are TRBV10-2 and TRBJ2-5; maybe TRBD2 (6 bases). CDR3 length: 13 amino acids. Looked up from germline, CDR1 is WSHSY and CDR2 is SAAADI. V was clipped by 8 bases and J by 3 bases, with 13 bases between them.

CDR3 residues: CASSLGWGGQETQYF. The CDR3 DNA reads as TGTGCCAGCAGCTTAGGTTGGGGAGGCCAAGAGACCCAGTACTTC. This rearrangement joins TRBV7-7 to TRBJ2-5; D possibly corresponds to TRBD2 (6 bases). This CDR3 is 15 amino acids long. V lost 1 base and J 1 base, leaving 10 bases between the germline ends. The germline V gene has CDR1 SSHAT and CDR2 FNYEAQ (reference sequence). Variable domain in full (rest from reference TRBV7-7 and TRBJ2-5): GAGVSQSPRYKVTKRGQDVTLRCDPISSHATLYWYQQALGQGPEFLTYFNYEAQPDKSGLPSDRFSAERPEGSISTLTIQRTEQRDSAMYRCASSLGWGGQETQYFGPGTRLLVL.

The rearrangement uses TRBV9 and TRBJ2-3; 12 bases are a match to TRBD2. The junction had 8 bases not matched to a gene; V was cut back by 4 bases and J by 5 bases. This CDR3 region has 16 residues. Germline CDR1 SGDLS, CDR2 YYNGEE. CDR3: CASSNLAGGWGDTQYF. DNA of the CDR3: TGTGCCAGCAGCAACCTAGCGGGAGGGTGGGGAGATACGCAGTATTTT.